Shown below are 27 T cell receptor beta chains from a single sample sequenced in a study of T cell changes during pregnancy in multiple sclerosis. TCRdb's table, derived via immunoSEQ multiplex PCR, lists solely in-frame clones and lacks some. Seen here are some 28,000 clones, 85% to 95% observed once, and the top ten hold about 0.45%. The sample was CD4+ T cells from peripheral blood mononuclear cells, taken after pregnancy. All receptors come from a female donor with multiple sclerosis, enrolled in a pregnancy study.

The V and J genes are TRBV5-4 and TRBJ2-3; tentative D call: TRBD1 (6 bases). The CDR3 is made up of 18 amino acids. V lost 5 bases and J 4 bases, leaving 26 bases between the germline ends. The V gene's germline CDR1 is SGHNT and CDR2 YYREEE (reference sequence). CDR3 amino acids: CASSFLMIRDNKADTQYF. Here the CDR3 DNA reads TGTGCCAGCAGTTTTCTGATGATCCGGGACAACAAGGCAGATACGCAGTATTTT.

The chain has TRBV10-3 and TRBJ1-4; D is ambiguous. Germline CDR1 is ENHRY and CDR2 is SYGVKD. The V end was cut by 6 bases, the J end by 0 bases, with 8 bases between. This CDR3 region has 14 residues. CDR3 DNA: TGTGCCATCAGACAGACCGCAACTAATGAAAAACTGTTTTTT. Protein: CAIRQTATNEKLFF.

The CDR3 loop is CASDPGGSSYNEQFF. The CDR3 DNA sequence: TGTGCCAGCGACCCCGGGGGGAGCTCCTACAATGAGCAGTTCTTC. This chain connects TRBV25-1 to TRBJ2-1, with 7 bases aligning to TRBD2. This CDR3 has 15 residues. Germline V gene sequence: CDR1 MGHDK, CDR2 SYGVNS. V trimming: 8 bases; J trimming: 0 bases; junction bases outside the gene matches: 7.

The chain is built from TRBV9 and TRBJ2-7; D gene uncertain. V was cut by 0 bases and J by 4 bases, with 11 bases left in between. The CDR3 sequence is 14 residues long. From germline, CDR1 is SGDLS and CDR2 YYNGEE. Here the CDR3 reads CASSVDTNRYEQYF. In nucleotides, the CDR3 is TGTGCCAGCAGCGTAGATACCAACCGGTACGAGCAGTACTTC. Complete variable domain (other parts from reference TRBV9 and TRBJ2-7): DSGVTQTPKHLITATGQRVTLRCSPRSGDLSVYWYQQSLDQGLQFLIQYYNGEERAKGNILERFSAQQFPDLHSELNLSSLELGDSALYFCASSVDTNRYEQYFGPGTRLTVT.

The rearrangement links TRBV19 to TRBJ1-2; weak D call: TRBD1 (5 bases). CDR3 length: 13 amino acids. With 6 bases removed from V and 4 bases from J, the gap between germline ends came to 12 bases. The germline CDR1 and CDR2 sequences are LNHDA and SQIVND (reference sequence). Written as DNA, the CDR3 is TGTGCCAGTAGAGCAGGGCTAAGCTATGGCTACACCTTC. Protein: CASRAGLSYGYTF.

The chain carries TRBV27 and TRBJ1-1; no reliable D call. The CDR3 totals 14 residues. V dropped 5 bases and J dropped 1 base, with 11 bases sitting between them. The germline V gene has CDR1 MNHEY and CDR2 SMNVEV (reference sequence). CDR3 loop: CASSPIRGNTEAFF. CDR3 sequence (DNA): TGTGCCAGCAGTCCAATCCGGGGGAACACTGAAGCTTTCTTT.

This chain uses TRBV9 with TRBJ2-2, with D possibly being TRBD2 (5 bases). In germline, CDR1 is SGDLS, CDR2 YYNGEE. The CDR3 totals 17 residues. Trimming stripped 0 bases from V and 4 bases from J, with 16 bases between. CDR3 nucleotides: TGTGCCAGCAGCGTAGCTCGGACTCGTTCGTTCACCGGGGAGCTGTTTTTT. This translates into CASSVARTRSFTGELFF. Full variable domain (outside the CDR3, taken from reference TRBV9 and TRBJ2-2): DSGVTQTPKHLITATGQRVTLRCSPRSGDLSVYWYQQSLDQGLQFLIQYYNGEERAKGNILERFSAQQFPDLHSELNLSSLELGDSALYFCASSVARTRSFTGELFFGEGSRLTVL.

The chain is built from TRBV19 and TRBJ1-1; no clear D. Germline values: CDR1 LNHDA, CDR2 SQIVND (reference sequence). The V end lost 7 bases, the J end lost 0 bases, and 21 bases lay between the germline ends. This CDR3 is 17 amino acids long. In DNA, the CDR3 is TGTGCCAGTATCCACACGGAGCGGGTAACTATGAACACTGAAGCTTTCTTT. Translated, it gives CASIHTERVTMNTEAFF.

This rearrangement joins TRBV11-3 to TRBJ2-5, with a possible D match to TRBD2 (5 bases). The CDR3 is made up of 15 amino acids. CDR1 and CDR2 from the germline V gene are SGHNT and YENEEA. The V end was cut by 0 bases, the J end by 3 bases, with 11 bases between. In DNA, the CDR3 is TGTGCCAGCAGCTTAGACCCAGCGGTGGAAGAGACCCAGTACTTC. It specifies CASSLDPAVEETQYF.

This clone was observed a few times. CDR3 amino acids: CASSMASGTDSYEQYF. DNA of the CDR3: TGTGCCAGTAGTATGGCATCCGGGACAGATTCCTACGAGCAGTACTTC. J is TRBJ2-7 and V is TRBV19; 7 bases agree with TRBD1. With V trimmed by 3 bases and J by 1 base, 9 bases remained unmatched. Germline CDR1 is LNHDA and CDR2 is SQIVND (reference sequence). CDR3 length equals 16 residues. Combining the CDR3 with reference TRBV19 and TRBJ2-7 gives the whole variable domain DGGITQSPKYLFRKEGQNVTLSCEQNLNHDAMYWYRQDPGQGLRLIYYSQIVNDFQKGDIAEGYSVSREKKESFPLTVTSAQKNPTAFYLCASSMASGTDSYEQYFGPGTRLTVT.

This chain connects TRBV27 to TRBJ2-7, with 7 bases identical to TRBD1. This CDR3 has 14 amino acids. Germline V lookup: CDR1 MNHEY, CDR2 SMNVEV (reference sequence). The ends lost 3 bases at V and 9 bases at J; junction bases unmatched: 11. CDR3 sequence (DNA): TGTGCCAGCAGTTTCACCGACAGGGCCATAAGGCAGTACTTC. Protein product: CASSFTDRAIRQYF.

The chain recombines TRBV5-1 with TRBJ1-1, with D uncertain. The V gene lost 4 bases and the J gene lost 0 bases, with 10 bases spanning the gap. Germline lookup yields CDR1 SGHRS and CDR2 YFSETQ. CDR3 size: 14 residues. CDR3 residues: CASSTGVLNTEAFF. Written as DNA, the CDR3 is TGCGCCAGCAGCACCGGGGTATTGAACACTGAAGCTTTCTTT.

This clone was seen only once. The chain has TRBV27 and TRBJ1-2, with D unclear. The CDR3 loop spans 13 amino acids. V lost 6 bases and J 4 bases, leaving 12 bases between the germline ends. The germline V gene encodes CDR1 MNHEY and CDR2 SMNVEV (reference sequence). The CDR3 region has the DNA TGTGCCAGCAGGCCCTTGGAGGTCTATGGCTACACCTTC. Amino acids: CASRPLEVYGYTF.

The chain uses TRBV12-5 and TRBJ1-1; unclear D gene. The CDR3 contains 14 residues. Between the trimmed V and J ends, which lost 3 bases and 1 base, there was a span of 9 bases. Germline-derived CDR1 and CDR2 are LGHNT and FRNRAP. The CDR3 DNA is TGTGCTAGTGGTTTTTTAGTTGGGAACACTGAAGCTTTCTTT. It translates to CASGFLVGNTEAFF.

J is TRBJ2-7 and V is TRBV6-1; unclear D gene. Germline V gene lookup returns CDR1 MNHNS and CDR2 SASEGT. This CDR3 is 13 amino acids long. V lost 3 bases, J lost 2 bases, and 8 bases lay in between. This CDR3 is CASSDTGTYEQYF. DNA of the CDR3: TGTGCCAGCAGTGACACGGGTACCTACGAGCAGTACTTC.

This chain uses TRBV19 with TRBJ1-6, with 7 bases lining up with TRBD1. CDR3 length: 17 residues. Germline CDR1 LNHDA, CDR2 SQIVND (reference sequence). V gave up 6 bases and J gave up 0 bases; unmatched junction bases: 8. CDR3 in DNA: TGTGCCAGTAGCAGGAGACAGGGCAGCTCCTATAATTCACCCCTCCACTTT. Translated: CASSRRQGSSYNSPLHF.

CDR3 DNA sequence: TGTGCCAGCAGTGAATTTAGCGGGGGTTACAATGAGCAGTTCTTC. The encoded protein is CASSEFSGGYNEQFF. This rearrangement joins TRBV25-1 to TRBJ2-1; TRBD2 aligns across 9 bases. Germline V gene lookup returns CDR1 MGHDK and CDR2 SYGVNS. Unmatched junction bases numbered 2, after V lost 1 base and J lost 4 bases. CDR3 length: 15 residues.

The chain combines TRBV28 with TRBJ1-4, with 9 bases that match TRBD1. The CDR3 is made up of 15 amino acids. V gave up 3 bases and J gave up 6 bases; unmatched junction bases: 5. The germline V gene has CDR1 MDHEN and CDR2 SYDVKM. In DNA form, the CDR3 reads TGTGCCAGCAGTTTGGACAGGGGAGGGCATGAAAAACTGTTTTTT. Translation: CASSLDRGGHEKLFF.

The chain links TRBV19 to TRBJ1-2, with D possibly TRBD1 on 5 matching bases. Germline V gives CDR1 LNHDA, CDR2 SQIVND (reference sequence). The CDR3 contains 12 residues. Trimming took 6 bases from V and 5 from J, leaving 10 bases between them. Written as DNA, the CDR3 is TGTGCCAGTAGGGGCGGGGCGTATGGCTACACCTTC. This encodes CASRGGAYGYTF.

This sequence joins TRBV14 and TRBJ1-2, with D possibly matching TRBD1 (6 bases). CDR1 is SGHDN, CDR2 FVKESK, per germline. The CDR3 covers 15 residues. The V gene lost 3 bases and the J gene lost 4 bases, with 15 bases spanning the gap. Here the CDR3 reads CASSQGGGQSYGYTF. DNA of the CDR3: TGTGCCAGCAGCCAGGGCGGGGGACAAAGCTATGGCTACACCTTC. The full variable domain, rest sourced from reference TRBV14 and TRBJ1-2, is EAGVTQFPSHSVIEKGQTVTLRCDPISGHDNLYWYRRVMGKEIKFLLHFVKESKQDESGMPNNRFLAERTGGTYSTLKVQPAELEDSGVYFCASSQGGGQSYGYTFGSGTRLTVV.

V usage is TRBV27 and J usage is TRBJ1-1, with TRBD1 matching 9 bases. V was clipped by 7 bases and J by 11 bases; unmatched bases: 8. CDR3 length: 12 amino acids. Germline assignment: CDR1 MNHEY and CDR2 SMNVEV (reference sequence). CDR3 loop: CASTPRTGEAFF. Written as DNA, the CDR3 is TGTGCCAGCACTCCCCGGACAGGGGAGGCTTTCTTT.

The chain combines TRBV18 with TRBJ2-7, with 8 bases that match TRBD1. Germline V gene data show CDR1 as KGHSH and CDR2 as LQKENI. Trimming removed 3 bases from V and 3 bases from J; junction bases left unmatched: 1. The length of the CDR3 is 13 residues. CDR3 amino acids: CASSPGQDYEQYF. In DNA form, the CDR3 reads TGTGCCAGCTCACCGGGACAGGACTACGAGCAGTACTTC.

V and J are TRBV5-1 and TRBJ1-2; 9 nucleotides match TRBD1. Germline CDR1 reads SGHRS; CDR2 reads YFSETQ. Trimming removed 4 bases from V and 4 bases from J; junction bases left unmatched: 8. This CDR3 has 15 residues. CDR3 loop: CASSLRDRDFYGYTF. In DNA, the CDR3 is TGCGCCAGCAGCCTCCGGGACAGGGATTTCTATGGCTACACCTTC.

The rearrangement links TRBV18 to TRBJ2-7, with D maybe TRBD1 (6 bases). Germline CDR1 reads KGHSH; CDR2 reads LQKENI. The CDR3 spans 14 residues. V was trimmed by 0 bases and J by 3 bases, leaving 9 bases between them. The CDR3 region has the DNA TGTGCCAGCTCACCACCGGGCAGGGGCTACGAGCAGTACTTC. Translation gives CASSPPGRGYEQYF.

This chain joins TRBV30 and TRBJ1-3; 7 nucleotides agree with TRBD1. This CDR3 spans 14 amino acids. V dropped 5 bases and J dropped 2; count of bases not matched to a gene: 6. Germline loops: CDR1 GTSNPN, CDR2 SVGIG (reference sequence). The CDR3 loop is CAWATGTPGNTIYF. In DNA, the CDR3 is TGTGCCTGGGCGACAGGGACTCCTGGAAACACCATATATTTT.

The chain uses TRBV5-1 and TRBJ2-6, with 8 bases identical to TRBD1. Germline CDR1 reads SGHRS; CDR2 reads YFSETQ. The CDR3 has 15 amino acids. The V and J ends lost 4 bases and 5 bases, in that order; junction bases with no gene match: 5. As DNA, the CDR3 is TGCGCCAGCAGCGACTCAGGGGGCTGGGCCAACGTCCTGACTTTC. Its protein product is CASSDSGGWANVLTF.

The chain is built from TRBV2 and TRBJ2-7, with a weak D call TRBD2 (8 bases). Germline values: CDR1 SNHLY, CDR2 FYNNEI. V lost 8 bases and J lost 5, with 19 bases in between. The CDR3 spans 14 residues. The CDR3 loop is CASQGVTSADEQYF. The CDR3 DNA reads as TGTGCCAGCCAGGGGGTGACTAGCGCCGACGAGCAGTACTTC.